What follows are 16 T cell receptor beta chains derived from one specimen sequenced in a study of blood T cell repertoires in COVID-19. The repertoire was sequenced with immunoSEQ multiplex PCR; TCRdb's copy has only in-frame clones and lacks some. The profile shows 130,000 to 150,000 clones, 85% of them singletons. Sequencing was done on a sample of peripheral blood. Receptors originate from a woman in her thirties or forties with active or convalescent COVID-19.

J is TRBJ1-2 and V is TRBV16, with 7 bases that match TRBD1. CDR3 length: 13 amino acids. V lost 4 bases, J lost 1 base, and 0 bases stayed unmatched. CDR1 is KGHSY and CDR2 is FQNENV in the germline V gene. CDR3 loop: CASSRDSNYGYTF. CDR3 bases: TGTGCCAGCAGCCGGGACAGTAACTATGGCTACACCTTC. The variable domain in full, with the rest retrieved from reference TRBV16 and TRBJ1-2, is GEEVAQTPKHLVRGEGQKAKLYCAPIKGHSYVFWYQQVLKNEFKFLISFQNENVFDETGMPKERFSAKCLPNSPCSLEIQATKLEDSAVYFCASSRDSNYGYTFGSGTRLTVV.

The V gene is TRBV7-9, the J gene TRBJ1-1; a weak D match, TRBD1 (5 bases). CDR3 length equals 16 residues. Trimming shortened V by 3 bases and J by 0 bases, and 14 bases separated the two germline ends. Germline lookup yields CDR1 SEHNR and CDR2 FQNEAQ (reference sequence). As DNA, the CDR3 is TGTGCCAGCAGCTTCCGAATGACAGCTATGAACACTGAAGCTTTCTTT. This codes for CASSFRMTAMNTEAFF.

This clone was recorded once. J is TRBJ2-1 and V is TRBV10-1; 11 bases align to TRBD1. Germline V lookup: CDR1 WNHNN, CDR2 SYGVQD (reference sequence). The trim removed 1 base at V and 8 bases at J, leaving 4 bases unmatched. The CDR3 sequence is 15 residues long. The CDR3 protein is CASSELGQGVDEQFF. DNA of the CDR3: TGCGCCAGCAGTGAGTTGGGACAGGGGGTGGATGAGCAGTTCTTC.

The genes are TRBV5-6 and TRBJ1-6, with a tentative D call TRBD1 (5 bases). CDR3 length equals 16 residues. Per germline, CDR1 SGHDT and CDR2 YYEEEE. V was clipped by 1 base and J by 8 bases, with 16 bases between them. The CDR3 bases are TGTGCCAGCAGCTTGAGGGGCAGCCCGACAGATTCACCCCTCCACTTT. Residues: CASSLRGSPTDSPLHF.

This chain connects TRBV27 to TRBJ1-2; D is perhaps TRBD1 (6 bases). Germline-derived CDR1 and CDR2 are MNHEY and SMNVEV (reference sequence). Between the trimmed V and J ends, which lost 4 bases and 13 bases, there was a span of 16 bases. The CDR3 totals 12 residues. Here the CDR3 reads CASSSPTGFITF. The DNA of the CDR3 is TGTGCCAGCAGTTCCCCAACAGGGTTCATCACCTTC.

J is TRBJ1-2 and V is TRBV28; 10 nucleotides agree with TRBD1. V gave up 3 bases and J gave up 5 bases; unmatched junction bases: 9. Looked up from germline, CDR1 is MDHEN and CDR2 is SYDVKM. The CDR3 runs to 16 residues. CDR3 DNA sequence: TGTGCCAGCAGTTTCCCACGGGACAGGGGCTGGTATGGCTACACCTTC. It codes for CASSFPRDRGWYGYTF.

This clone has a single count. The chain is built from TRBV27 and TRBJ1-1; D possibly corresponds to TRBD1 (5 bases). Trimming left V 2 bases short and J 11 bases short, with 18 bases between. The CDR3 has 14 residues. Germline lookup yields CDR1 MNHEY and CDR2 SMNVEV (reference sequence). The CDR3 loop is CASSLSGGLTGAFF. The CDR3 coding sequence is TGTGCCAGCAGTTTAAGCGGGGGACTTACTGGGGCTTTCTTT.

DNA of the CDR3: TGTGCCAGCAGCTTATTATCGCGAATCTCTGGAAACACCATATATTTT. Residues: CASSLLSRISGNTIYF. J is TRBJ1-3 and V is TRBV7-6; D is undetermined. The CDR3 is made up of 16 amino acids. V gave up 2 bases and J gave up 0 bases, with 11 bases separating them. Per the germline V gene, CDR1 is SGHVS and CDR2 is FNYEAQ.

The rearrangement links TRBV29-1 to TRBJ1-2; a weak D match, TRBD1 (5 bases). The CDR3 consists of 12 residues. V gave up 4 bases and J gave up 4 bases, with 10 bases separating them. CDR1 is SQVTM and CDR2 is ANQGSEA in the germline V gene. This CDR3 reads CSVATRVYGYTF. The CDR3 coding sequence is TGCAGCGTTGCCACCAGGGTCTATGGCTACACCTTC. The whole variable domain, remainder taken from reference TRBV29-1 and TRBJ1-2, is SAVISQKPSRDICQRGTSLTIQCQVDSQVTMMFWYRQQPGQSLTLIATANQGSEATYESGFVIDKFPISRPNLTFSTLTVSNMSPEDSSIYLCSVATRVYGYTFGSGTRLTVV.

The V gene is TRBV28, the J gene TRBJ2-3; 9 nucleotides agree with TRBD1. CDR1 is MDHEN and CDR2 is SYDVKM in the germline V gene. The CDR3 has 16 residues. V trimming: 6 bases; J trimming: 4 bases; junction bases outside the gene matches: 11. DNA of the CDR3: TGTGCCAGCAGCCTACAGGGGACAGGGATTTCAGATACGCAGTATTTT. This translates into CASSLQGTGISDTQYF.

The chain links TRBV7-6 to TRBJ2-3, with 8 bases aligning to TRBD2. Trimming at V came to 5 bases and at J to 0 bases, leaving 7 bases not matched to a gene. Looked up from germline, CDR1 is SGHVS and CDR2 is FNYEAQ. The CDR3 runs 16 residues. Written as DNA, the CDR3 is TGTGCCAGCAGCCTGGGCACTAGCGGTAGCACAGATACGCAGTATTTT. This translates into CASSLGTSGSTDTQYF. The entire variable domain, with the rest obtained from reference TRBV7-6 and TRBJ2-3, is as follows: GAGVSQSPRYKVTKRGQDVALRCDPISGHVSLYWYRQALGQGPEFLTYFNYEAQQDKSGLPNDRFSAERPEGSISTLTIQRTEQRDSAMYRCASSLGTSGSTDTQYFGPGTRLTVL.

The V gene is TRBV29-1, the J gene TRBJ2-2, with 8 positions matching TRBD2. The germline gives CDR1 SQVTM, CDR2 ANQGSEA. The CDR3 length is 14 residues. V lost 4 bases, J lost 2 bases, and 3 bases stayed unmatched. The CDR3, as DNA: TGCAGCGTTGTAGCGGGGCTAAACACCGGGGAGCTGTTTTTT. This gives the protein CSVVAGLNTGELFF.

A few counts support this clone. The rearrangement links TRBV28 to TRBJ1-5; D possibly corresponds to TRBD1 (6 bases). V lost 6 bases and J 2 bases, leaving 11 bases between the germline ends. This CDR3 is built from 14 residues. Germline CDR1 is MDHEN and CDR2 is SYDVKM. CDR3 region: CASRTGFGNQPQHF. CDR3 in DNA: TGTGCCAGCAGAACAGGGTTCGGCAATCAGCCCCAGCATTTT.

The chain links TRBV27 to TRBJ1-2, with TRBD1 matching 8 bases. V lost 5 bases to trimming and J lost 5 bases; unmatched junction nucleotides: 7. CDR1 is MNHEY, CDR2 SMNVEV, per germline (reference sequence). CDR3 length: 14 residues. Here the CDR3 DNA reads TGTGCCAGCAGTCCCAGGGGGCCGGCTTATGGCTACACCTTC. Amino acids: CASSPRGPAYGYTF.

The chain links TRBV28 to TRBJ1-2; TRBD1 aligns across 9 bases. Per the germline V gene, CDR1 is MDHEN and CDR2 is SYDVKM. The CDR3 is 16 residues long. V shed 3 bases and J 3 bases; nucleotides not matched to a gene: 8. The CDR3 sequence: CASSLAGQGAYYGYTF. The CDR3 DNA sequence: TGTGCCAGCAGTTTGGCGGGACAGGGCGCGTACTATGGCTACACCTTC.

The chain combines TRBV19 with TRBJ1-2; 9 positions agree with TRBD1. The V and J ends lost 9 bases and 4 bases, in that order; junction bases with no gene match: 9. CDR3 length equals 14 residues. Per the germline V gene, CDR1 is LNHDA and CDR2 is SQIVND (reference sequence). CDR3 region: CARRRTGVTYGYTF. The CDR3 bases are TGTGCCAGAAGGAGGACAGGGGTAACCTATGGCTACACCTTC. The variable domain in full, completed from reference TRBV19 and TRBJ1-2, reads DGGITQSPKYLFRKEGQNVTLSCEQNLNHDAMYWYRQDPGQGLRLIYYSQIVNDFQKGDIAEGYSVSREKKESFPLTVTSAQKNPTAFYLCARRRTGVTYGYTFGSGTRLTVV.